A single sample is the source of the 28 T cell receptor beta chains below, sequenced in a study of cytomegalovirus exposure and HLA in healthy donors (TCRdb year 2017). The library was built by means of the immunoSEQ multiplex PCR assay. The multiplex PCR relied on a mix of 60 forward primers for TCR Vbeta segments and 13 reverse primers for TCR Jbeta segments. Not all clones reach the TCRdb copy of this immuneACCESS table, which keeps in-frame sequences only. Checked studies attribute under half of the gap to unresolved V genes and leave the rest unexplained. This sample holds tens of thousands of clones; 84% were observed only once. The ten largest clones take up about 5.6% of the sample. The sequenced sample consisted of PBMCs. These receptors originate from a woman between 18 and 29 years old in good health and CMV-seropositive.

V gene TRBV25-1 combines with J gene TRBJ2-5, with D possibly being TRBD2 (5 bases). The CDR3 loop spans 17 amino acids. CDR1 MGHDK and CDR2 SYGVNS come from the germline V gene. Trimming pared 5 bases from V and 2 bases from J, leaving 21 bases between. The CDR3 spells CASSTKRFFGEQETQYF. Written as DNA, the CDR3 is TGTGCCAGCAGTACAAAGCGGTTTTTCGGAGAACAAGAGACCCAGTACTTC.

The rearrangement joins TRBV7-9 to TRBJ2-3; 7 bases are shared with TRBD1. The germline CDR1 and CDR2 sequences are SEHNR and FQNEAQ (reference sequence). The CDR3 consists of 19 residues. J lost 2 bases, V lost 3 bases, and 17 bases had no gene match. CDR3 in amino acids: CASSFLATTYRGLTDTQYF. CDR3 sequence (DNA): TGTGCCAGCAGCTTTTTGGCCACGACGTACAGGGGTCTCACAGATACGCAGTATTTT.

This chain links TRBV18 with TRBJ2-7; 7 bases match TRBD2. CDR3 length: 18 amino acids. With 4 bases clipped from V and 6 bases from J, the junction kept 21 bases outside the gene matches. The germline V gene encodes CDR1 KGHSH and CDR2 LQKENI. CDR3 sequence (DNA): TGTGCCAGCTCACTCCACTCAAACAGGATGAGGGAGCGGGGCGAGCAGTACTTC. Amino acids: CASSLHSNRMRERGEQYF.

The chain uses TRBV28 and TRBJ1-4; D is possibly TRBD1 (6 bases). The V and J ends lost 3 bases and 3 bases respectively, with 20 bases between them. CDR3 size: 18 residues. Per germline, CDR1 MDHEN and CDR2 SYDVKM. DNA of the CDR3: TGTGCCAGCAGTTTTGAAGGGGGGGTTTATTTCCCTAATGAAAAACTGTTTTTT. Its translation: CASSFEGGVYFPNEKLFF.

The CDR3 coding sequence is TGTGCCAGCAGCTTGGGCCCGGGTGAGGCTAACTATGGCTACACCTTC. Its protein product is CASSLGPGEANYGYTF. This chain links TRBV5-4 with TRBJ1-2; D is unclear. In germline, CDR1 is SGHNT, CDR2 YYREEE (reference sequence). V was pared by 0 bases and J by 0 bases, with 12 bases between. The CDR3 consists of 16 residues.

This clone turned up a few times. The V call is TRBV7-9, the J call TRBJ1-4, with D hard to call. This CDR3 comprises 16 residues. The germline CDR1 and CDR2 sequences are SEHNR and FQNEAQ (reference sequence). Trimming removed 3 bases at V and 0 bases at J, with 11 bases between. The CDR3 spells CASSFPLQTTNEKLFF. CDR3 nucleotides: TGTGCCAGCAGCTTCCCCCTCCAGACAACTAATGAAAAACTGTTTTTT.

This chain connects TRBV7-9 to TRBJ2-1; unclear D gene. The CDR3 is made up of 13 amino acids. CDR1 is SEHNR and CDR2 is FQNEAQ in the germline V gene (reference sequence). V was shortened by 8 bases and J by 10 bases, with 18 bases between the two germline ends. The CDR3 region is CASDIPPSLEQFF. DNA for the CDR3: TGTGCCAGCGACATACCCCCGAGTTTAGAGCAGTTCTTC.

This clone was counted a few times. CDR3 DNA sequence: TGTGCCAGCAGCTTCAGGGGTGGAGCTTTCTTT. Protein sequence: CASSFRGGAFF. The rearrangement uses TRBV5-6 and TRBJ1-1; perhaps TRBD1 as D (6 bases). The CDR3 runs 11 residues. V lost 2 bases, J lost 10 bases, and 9 bases lay in between. The germline gives CDR1 SGHDT, CDR2 YYEEEE.

The gene calls are TRBV10-3 and TRBJ2-7, with TRBD1 matching over 9 bases. J lost 1 base, V lost 4 bases, and 2 bases had no gene match. This CDR3 spans 14 amino acids. Germline CDR1 reads ENHRY; CDR2 reads SYGVKD. The CDR3 nucleotides are TGTGCCATCAGTGGGGGACAGGGTTCCTACGAGCAGTACTTC. Its translation is CAISGGQGSYEQYF.

The chain joins TRBV5-6 to TRBJ2-5; 8 bases are a match to TRBD2. This CDR3 comprises 13 residues. Trimming at V came to 3 bases and at J to 4 bases, leaving 2 bases not matched to a gene. Germline V lookup: CDR1 SGHDT, CDR2 YYEEEE. The CDR3 loop reads CASSWTSRETQYF. CDR3 DNA sequence: TGTGCCAGCAGCTGGACTAGCAGAGAGACCCAGTACTTC.

This clone has a single count. This chain uses TRBV5-3 with TRBJ2-5; D may be TRBD2 (5 bases). The J call may be mistaken, given a closer DNA end match to TRBJ2-7. TRBV5-3 is marked as an open reading frame, function uncertain. The CDR3 covers 12 residues. In DNA form, the CDR3 reads TGTGCCAGAAATGGGAGAGCCTACGAGCAGTACTTC. Its translation: CARNGRAYEQYF.

V usage is TRBV6-1 and J usage is TRBJ1-5; TRBD1 matches 8 bases. The CDR3 is made up of 14 amino acids. Germline CDR1 reads MNHNS; CDR2 reads SASEGT. Germline trimming cut 6 bases from V and 7 bases from J; bases unmatched to any gene: 8. The CDR3 loop is CASRYDRGGQPQHF. The CDR3 DNA follows: TGTGCCAGCAGATACGACAGGGGCGGGCAGCCCCAGCATTTT.

In its sample, this clone was seen a few times. J is TRBJ2-5 and V is TRBV5-6; D might be TRBD2 (5 bases). The CDR3 is 13 residues long. Germline V CDR1 and CDR2: SGHDT, YYEEEE. V lost 3 bases to trimming and J lost 5 bases, with 11 bases between them. The CDR3 loop is CASSSGREETQYF. CDR3 DNA sequence: TGTGCCAGCAGCTCGGGAAGGGAGGAGACCCAGTACTTC.

This sequence joins TRBV28 and TRBJ2-3, with a tentative D call TRBD2 (5 bases). The CDR3 contains 20 residues. Per germline, CDR1 MDHEN and CDR2 SYDVKM. The ends were cut back, 3 bases at V and 0 bases at J, with 25 bases in the middle. CDR3 protein: CASSFWETGMILGSTDTQYF. The CDR3 DNA follows: TGTGCCAGCAGTTTCTGGGAGACGGGAATGATACTCGGCAGCACAGATACGCAGTATTTT. The full variable domain, with the rest looked up from reference TRBV28 and TRBJ2-3, is DVKVTQSSRYLVKRTGEKVFLECVQDMDHENMFWYRQDPGLGLRLIYFSYDVKMKEKGDIPEGYSVSREKKERFSLILESASTNQTSMYLCASSFWETGMILGSTDTQYFGPGTRLTVL.

The chain uses TRBV10-3 and TRBJ1-5, with TRBD1 as a possible D gene (5 bases). V lost 3 bases and J lost 4, with 7 bases in between. The CDR3 contains 13 residues. Germline V gene data show CDR1 as ENHRY and CDR2 as SYGVKD. The CDR3 spells CAISDQGNQPQHF. Here the CDR3 DNA reads TGTGCCATCAGTGACCAGGGAAATCAGCCCCAGCATTTT.

This chain connects TRBV6-1 to TRBJ2-7, with D perhaps matching TRBD1 (6 bases). The germline CDR1 and CDR2 sequences are MNHNS and SASEGT. V was clipped by 6 bases and J by 4 bases, with 13 bases between them. There are 13 residues in the CDR3. CDR3 loop: CASSLGQSYEQYF. The CDR3 DNA reads as TGTGCCAGCAGCTTAGGACAGAGTTACGAGCAGTACTTC.

This chain connects TRBV7-9 to TRBJ2-3; 11 positions match TRBD1. From germline, CDR1 is SEHNR and CDR2 FQNEAQ (reference sequence). The ends lost 2 bases at V and 2 bases at J; junction bases unmatched: 3. There are 16 residues in the CDR3. The CDR3 bases are TGTGCCAGCAGCTTATCGGGACAGGGGGACACAGATACGCAGTATTTT. Translation gives CASSLSGQGDTDTQYF.

The chain couples TRBV7-9 to TRBJ2-1, with no clear D. CDR3 length equals 14 residues. The V gene's germline CDR1 is SEHNR and CDR2 FQNEAQ (reference sequence). Between the trimmed V and J ends, which lost 5 bases and 5 bases, there was a span of 13 bases. In nucleotides, the CDR3 is TGTGCCAGCAGCCCGCATCTAGGAGACAATGAGCAGTTCTTC. It codes for CASSPHLGDNEQFF.

The V call is TRBV7-8, the J call TRBJ2-7; D not resolved. The V and J ends lost 3 bases and 2 bases respectively, with 17 bases between them. The CDR3 has 16 residues. CDR1 is SGHVS, CDR2 FQNEAQ, per germline. CDR3: CASSFGGFRSAYEQYF. The CDR3 bases are TGTGCCAGCAGCTTCGGCGGCTTTAGATCGGCCTACGAGCAGTACTTC.

V gene TRBV4-2 combines with J gene TRBJ1-1, with D perhaps matching TRBD1 (5 bases). Germline loops: CDR1 LGHNA, CDR2 YNFKEQ. The CDR3 contains 15 residues. Trimming removed 1 base from V and 3 bases from J, with 12 bases in between. The CDR3 sequence is CASSQVSGGDTEAFF. The CDR3 region has the DNA TGTGCCAGCAGCCAAGTGTCCGGGGGGGACACTGAAGCTTTCTTT.

The gene calls are TRBV7-9 and TRBJ2-2; 10 positions match TRBD2. This CDR3 contains 16 residues. Germline V gives CDR1 SEHNR, CDR2 FQNEAQ (reference sequence). V dropped 5 bases and J dropped 2; count of bases not matched to a gene: 5. DNA of the CDR3: TGTGCCAGCAGCAAAGGACTAGCGGCTAACACCGGGGAGCTGTTTTTT. Translation gives CASSKGLAANTGELFF.

This chain uses TRBV4-2 with TRBJ2-7, with 8 nucleotides matching TRBD2. CDR1 is LGHNA, CDR2 YNFKEQ, per germline. The trim removed 1 base at V and 2 bases at J, leaving 7 bases unmatched. The CDR3 is 16 amino acids. The CDR3 protein is CASSQASGGTTYEQYF. CDR3 nucleotide sequence: TGTGCCAGCAGCCAAGCCAGCGGGGGAACAACCTACGAGCAGTACTTC.

The CDR3 loop reads CASSAGTADTEAFF. The CDR3 region has the DNA TGTGCCAGCAGTGCCGGGACAGCCGACACTGAAGCTTTCTTT. The genes are TRBV9 and TRBJ1-1, with 7 bases lining up with TRBD1. The germline V gene has CDR1 SGDLS and CDR2 YYNGEE. The CDR3 runs 14 residues. The V and J ends lost 5 bases and 3 bases, in that order; junction bases with no gene match: 7.

The chain couples TRBV10-2 to TRBJ2-7; 10 bases match TRBD1. Germline CDR1 is WSHSY and CDR2 is SAAADI. This CDR3 comprises 15 residues. V was clipped by 2 bases and J by 4 bases; unmatched bases: 5. The CDR3 is CASSETGTGEYEQYF. CDR3 DNA sequence: TGCGCCAGCAGTGAGACGGGGACAGGGGAATACGAGCAGTACTTC.

This chain links TRBV29-1 with TRBJ2-1, with 7 positions matching TRBD1. The CDR3 extends over 14 amino acids. V gave up 2 bases and J gave up 5 bases; unmatched junction bases: 6. CDR1 is SQVTM and CDR2 is ANQGSEA in the germline V gene. In DNA, the CDR3 is TGCAGCGTTGAACGGAGAGACAGGGACAATGAGCAGTTCTTC. Translating it yields CSVERRDRDNEQFF.

This chain links TRBV10-3 with TRBJ1-5; no firm D call. Trimming took 5 bases from V and 9 from J, leaving 11 bases between them. Germline V gene data show CDR1 as ENHRY and CDR2 as SYGVKD. CDR3 size: 12 residues. The CDR3 loop is CAISSWSRPQHF. In DNA, the CDR3 is TGTGCCATCAGTTCCTGGAGTCGGCCCCAGCATTTT.

The chain uses TRBV5-1 and TRBJ2-5; D is possibly TRBD2 (6 bases). The length of the CDR3 is 15 residues. V lost 2 bases to trimming and J lost 2 bases, with 13 bases between them. The germline V gene encodes CDR1 SGHRS and CDR2 YFSETQ. The CDR3 nucleotides read TGCGCCAGCAGCTTTACCAGCGGACTACAAGAGACCCAGTACTTC. Encoded protein: CASSFTSGLQETQYF. The full variable domain, with the rest looked up from reference TRBV5-1 and TRBJ2-5, is KAGVTQTPRYLIKTRGQQVTLSCSPISGHRSVSWYQQTPGQGLQFLFEYFSETQRNKGNFPGRFSGRQFSNSRSEMNVSTLELGDSALYLCASSFTSGLQETQYFGPGTRLLVL.

This chain uses TRBV6-5 with TRBJ1-2; TRBD1 agrees at 7 bases. The CDR3 contains 14 residues. V was pared by 2 bases and J by 2 bases, with 2 bases of the junction left unmatched. Germline V gene lookup returns CDR1 MNHEY and CDR2 SVGAGI. The CDR3 is CASSYGGQNYGYTF. DNA of the CDR3: TGTGCCAGCAGTTACGGGGGACAGAACTATGGCTACACCTTC.